This T cell receptor (beta chain) was documented in a study of T-cell reconstitution after alpha-beta-depleted transplantation in children. Germline V gives CDR1 SEHNR, CDR2 FQNEAQ (reference sequence). The CDR3 covers 14 residues. With 5 bases clipped from V and 4 bases from J, the junction kept 5 bases outside the gene matches. This clonotype was seen repeatedly, ten times or more. Its antigen is not known. General study results and limits: Among T cells one year after transplant, newly produced cells accounted for most counts and diversity. Reports say that about two months after transplant, the alpha-beta T cells came out of several hundred graft clones that had expanded. Surviving recipient T cells and thymic progenitors accounted for the high day-60 TCRbeta diversity observed in some patients.

Unique molecular identifiers were built into the TCRbeta library. One entry per CDR3 protein results from TCRdb running MiXCR on the PCR reads. The top ten hold about 4.6% of the sample, which has fewer than 1 million distinct CDR3 sequences, about 16% seen once. The receptor's source is a male patient younger than 18 who had a stem cell transplant for acute lymphoblastic leukemia, so the T cells may come from the graft donor. The sequences come from PBMCs, mostly from graft donor cells, collected 360 days after TCRalphabeta/CD19-depleted stem cell transplant. V is TRBV7-9 and J is TRBJ1-1; 9 nucleotides agree with TRBD1. Here the CDR3 reads CASSTGQGITEAFF. As DNA, the CDR3 is TGTGCCAGCAGCACGGGACAGGGTATCACTGAAGCTTTCTTT.